This T cell receptor (beta chain) was recovered during a study of blood T cell repertoires in COVID-19. Study overall: There were acute and convalescent COVID-19 samples, and they came from the United States, Italy and Spain. The cDNA or gDNA used as material had been derived from T cells, B-cell-depleted T cells, or PBMCs.

Original processing notes: Estimated nucleated cell counts came from reference gene primer amplification. Profiled with immunoSEQ multiplex PCR; TCRdb holds only in-frame clones, not every one. The V and J calls and clone size come from that table; D and trimming were worked out from the DNA. The table lists roughly 68,000 clones, approximately 89% of them singletons. The germline gives CDR1 SGHTA, CDR2 FQGNSA. V was pared by 4 bases and J by 7 bases, with 4 bases of the junction left unmatched. This CDR3 is 13 amino acids long. The sequenced sample consisted of peripheral blood. The V call is TRBV7-2, the J call TRBJ1-5; 7 nucleotides align to TRBD1. The sequence came from a woman between 65 and 79 years old with acute or convalescent COVID-19. The CDR3 here is CASSSGQAQPQHF. The CDR3 bases are TGTGCCAGCAGCTCCGGACAGGCGCAGCCCCAGCATTTT. Looking up the rest from reference TRBV7-2 and TRBJ1-5 gives the full variable domain: GAGVSQSPSNKVTEKGKDVELRCDPISGHTALYWYRQSLGQGLEFLIYFQGNSAPDKSGLPSDRFSAERTGGSVSTLTIQRTQQEDSAVYLCASSSGQAQPQHFGDGTRLSIL.